This T cell receptor (beta chain) was identified during a study of blood T cell repertoires in COVID-19. During active infection, Seattle patients enrolled and were then monitored through disease. Original processing methods: Amplifying reference gene primers gave estimates of nucleated cell counts. Assay used: immunoSEQ multiplex PCR; TCRdb lists only in-frame clones, some missing. V and J calls and clone size are given by that table; D and trimming were obtained from the DNA. Among 55,000 to 65,000 clones listed, approximately 89% were seen once. Germline V gives CDR1 PRHDT, CDR2 FYEKMQ (reference sequence). The V end was cut by 2 bases, the J end by 2 bases, with 9 bases between. The CDR3 consists of 14 residues.

This sequence was found in an older woman with COVID-19, enrolled during active disease. The chain couples TRBV13 to TRBJ2-5; the D gene is possibly TRBD2 (6 bases). Material for sequencing was peripheral blood. CDR3 in DNA: TGTGCCAGCAGCTTACGGACTAAGCAAGAGACCCAGTACTTC. Translating gives CASSLRTKQETQYF. The full variable domain, completed using reference TRBV13 and TRBJ2-5, is AAGVIQSPRHLIKEKRETATLKCYPIPRHDTVYWYQQGPGQDPQFLISFYEKMQSDKGSIPDRFSAQQFSDYHSELNMSSLELGDSALYFCASSLRTKQETQYFGPGTRLLVL.